This T cell receptor beta chain was retrieved from a study of blood T cells in healthy people across ages. Regarding the study as a whole: Roughly linear age-related decline in beta diversity appeared, significant by age 40. The long-lived group displayed more naive CD4+ cells, plus higher diversity, than the aged donors did.

Isolated PBMCs totaled at least 7 million in each sample. Each sample provided at least 5 micrograms of extracted total RNA. Primed by a sample-barcoded 5' primer and a J-beta primer mix, a second PCR proceeded for about 7 to 12 cycles. One entry per CDR3 protein, called by TCRdb with MiXCR from the 5' RACE reads. There are about 2 million distinct CDR3 sequences in the sample; around half occur only once, and about 2.1% lies in the top ten. Note on this clonotype: Its cognate antigen is unknown.

Germline loops: CDR1 SGHRS, CDR2 YFSETQ. CDR3 size: 15 residues. V trimming: 4 bases; J trimming: 2 bases; junction bases outside the gene matches: 7. The receptor's source is a woman between 40 and 50 years old in good health. Sequencing input: blood. The V and J genes are TRBV5-1 and TRBJ2-5; 8 positions match TRBD2. This CDR3 reads CASSNSGNKQETQYF. The CDR3 nucleotides read TGCGCCAGCAGCAATAGCGGGAACAAACAAGAGACCCAGTACTTC.